Shown below are 5 T cell receptor beta chains from a single sample sequenced in a study of OX40 agonist ivuxolimab in advanced cancers. Clones were read by immunoSEQ multiplex PCR, and TCRdb kept only the in-frame ones, dropping some. The repertoire holds some 55,000 clones, with roughly three quarters as singletons. Sequencing was performed on CD4+ or CD8+ T cells sorted from blood, taken in a trial of the OX40 agonist ivuxolimab. Receptor source: an adult with an advanced solid tumor such as melanoma, head and neck, liver or kidney cancer.

This clone turned up a few times. The chain combines TRBV10-1 with TRBJ2-3; a weak D match, TRBD1 (5 bases). CDR1 is WNHNN, CDR2 SYGVQD, per germline (reference sequence). The CDR3 sequence is 14 residues long. V dropped 3 bases and J dropped 4 bases, with 11 bases sitting between them. DNA of the CDR3: TGCGCCAGCAGTGACTCAGGGTGGGCAGATACGCAGTATTTT. It specifies CASSDSGWADTQYF.

This clone was counted only a few times. The chain is built from TRBV5-6 and TRBJ1-2; 7 bases map to TRBD1. V lost 4 bases to trimming and J lost 8 bases; unmatched junction nucleotides: 11. Germline CDR1 SGHDT, CDR2 YYEEEE. This CDR3 comprises 14 residues. The CDR3 sequence: CASSPPRQGRGYTF. CDR3 sequence (DNA): TGTGCCAGCAGCCCGCCGCGACAGGGAAGAGGCTACACCTTC. Variable domain in full (rest from reference TRBV5-6 and TRBJ1-2): DAGVTQSPTHLIKTRGQQVTLRCSPKSGHDTVSWYQQALGQGPQFIFQYYEEEERQRGNFPDRFSGHQFPNYSSELNVNALLLGDSALYLCASSPPRQGRGYTFGSGTRLTVV.

This chain links TRBV7-2 with TRBJ1-1; tentative D call: TRBD1 (5 bases). The germline V gene encodes CDR1 SGHTA and CDR2 FQGNSA. The CDR3 is 13 residues long. With 3 bases removed from V and 4 bases from J, the gap between germline ends came to 9 bases. This CDR3 is CASSFRQSTEAFF. The CDR3 DNA is TGTGCCAGCAGCTTCCGACAGAGCACTGAAGCTTTCTTT.

The rearrangement uses TRBV18 and TRBJ1-2; TRBD1 matches at 8 bases. The V gene end was trimmed by 2 bases and the J gene end by 8 bases; junction bases not matched to a gene: 4. The CDR3 consists of 13 residues. Per germline, CDR1 KGHSH and CDR2 LQKENI. CDR3 amino acids: CASSPGQGEGYTF. Written as DNA, the CDR3 is TGTGCCAGCTCACCAGGACAGGGTGAGGGCTACACCTTC.

This clone was seen once. The chain links TRBV7-2 to TRBJ1-2; unclear D gene. The V end lost 2 bases, the J end lost 2 bases, and 15 bases lay between the germline ends. The CDR3 length is 16 residues. CDR1 and CDR2 (germline): SGHTA, FQGNSA. CDR3 residues: CASSLSGSGQNYGYTF. The CDR3 nucleotides are TGTGCCAGCAGCTTAAGCGGTTCCGGTCAAAACTATGGCTACACCTTC.